This T cell receptor (beta chain) originates from a study of T cell clonotyping in hematopoietic cell transplantation. Study-wide background: Recipient samples before transplant were obtained post-cytoreduction. Study outcomes and limitations: Graft donor and pretransplant recipient Inverse Simpson Index values predicted broader posttransplant TCR diversity. Without cell sorting, CD4 versus CD8 contributions remain unresolved. Few recipient clonotypes overlapped donors; over 95% were de novo at given depth.

Indicated time point: recipient sample about 28 days before transplant, after cytoreduction. Assay used: immunoSEQ multiplex PCR; TCRdb lists only in-frame clones, some missing. This table has fewer than 100,000 clones, 95% to 97% appearing once. Regarding this clone: Its specificity is unknown.

This CDR3 has 13 amino acids. CDR1 and CDR2 from the germline V gene are LNHDA and SQIVND (reference sequence). V was pared by 7 bases and J by 0 bases, with 7 bases between. This specimen consisted of peripheral blood mononuclear cells, obtained before stem cell transplant. The clonotype comes from a woman aged 45-60 years with acute myeloid leukemia. Some clones in this sample may be carry-over from other donors' samples. The gene calls are TRBV19 and TRBJ1-5; D call uncertain. CDR3 loop: CASTDYSNQPQHF. Written as DNA, the CDR3 is TGTGCCAGTACAGACTATAGCAATCAGCCCCAGCATTTT. The full variable domain, its missing parts supplied by reference TRBV19 and TRBJ1-5, is DGGITQSPKYLFRKEGQNVTLSCEQNLNHDAMYWYRQDPGQGLRLIYYSQIVNDFQKGDIAEGYSVSREKKESFPLTVTSAQKNPTAFYLCASTDYSNQPQHFGDGTRLSIL.